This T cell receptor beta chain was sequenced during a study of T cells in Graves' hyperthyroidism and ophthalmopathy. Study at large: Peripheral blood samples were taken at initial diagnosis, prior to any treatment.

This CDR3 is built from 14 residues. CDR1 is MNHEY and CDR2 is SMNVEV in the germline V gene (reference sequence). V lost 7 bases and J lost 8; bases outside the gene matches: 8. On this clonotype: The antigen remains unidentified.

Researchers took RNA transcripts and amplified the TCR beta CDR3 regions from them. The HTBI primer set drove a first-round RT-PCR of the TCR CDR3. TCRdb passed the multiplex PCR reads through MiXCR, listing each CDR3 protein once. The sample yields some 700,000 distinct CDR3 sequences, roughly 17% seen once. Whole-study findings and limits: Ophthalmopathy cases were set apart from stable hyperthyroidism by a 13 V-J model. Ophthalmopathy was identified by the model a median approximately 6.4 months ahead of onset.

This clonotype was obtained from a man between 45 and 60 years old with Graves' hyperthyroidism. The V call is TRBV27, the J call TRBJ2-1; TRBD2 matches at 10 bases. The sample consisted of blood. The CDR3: CASISSGSVDEQFF. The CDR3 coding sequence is TGTGCCAGCATTTCTAGCGGGAGTGTCGATGAGCAGTTCTTC.